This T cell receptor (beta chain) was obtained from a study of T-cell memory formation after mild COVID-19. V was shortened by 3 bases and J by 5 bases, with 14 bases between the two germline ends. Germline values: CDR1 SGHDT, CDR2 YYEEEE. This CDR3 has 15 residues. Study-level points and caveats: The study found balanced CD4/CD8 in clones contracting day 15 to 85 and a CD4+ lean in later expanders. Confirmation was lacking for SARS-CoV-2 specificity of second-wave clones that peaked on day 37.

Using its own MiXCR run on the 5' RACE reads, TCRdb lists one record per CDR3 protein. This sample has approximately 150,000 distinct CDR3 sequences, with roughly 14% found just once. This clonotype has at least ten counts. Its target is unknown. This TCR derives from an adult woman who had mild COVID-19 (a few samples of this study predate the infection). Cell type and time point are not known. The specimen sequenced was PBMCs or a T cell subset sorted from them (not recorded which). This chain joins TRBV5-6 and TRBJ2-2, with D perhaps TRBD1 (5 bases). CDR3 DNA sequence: TGTGCCAGCAGCTCCGAGGCAGGGCGGACCGGGGAGCTGTTTTTT. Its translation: CASSSEAGRTGELFF.